This T cell receptor (beta chain) was identified during a study of shared clonotypes between healthy human individuals. In the case of this clone: Its antigen is not known.

Study-wide results and limits: A small donor pool kept down the genetic and exposure-history diversity that was represented.

The CDR3 has 14 residues. Trimming took 0 bases from V and 7 from J, leaving 9 bases between them. The germline CDR1 and CDR2 sequences are SEHNR and FQNEAQ (reference sequence). Samples underwent the assay at deep level. The protocol was immunoSEQ multiplex PCR, while the TCRdb copy is restricted to in-frame clones and leaves out a portion. The sample consists of approximately 2.1 million clones, 93% of them appearing once. The receptor was isolated from a man aged 18 to 30 in good health. Some clones in this sample may be carry-over from other donors' samples. The rearrangement joins TRBV7-9 to TRBJ2-2; no definite D call. The sequencing sample was made of naive CD4+ T cells from PBMCs. The sample's subset: CD45RA+ positively selected. The CDR3 nucleotides read TGTGCCAGCAGCTTAGCGGAAACGGTCGGGGAGCTGTTTTTT. It is translated as CASSLAETVGELFF.